Shown below are 3 T cell receptor beta chains from a single sample sequenced in a study of cytotoxic CD8 clonotypes in ibrutinib-treated CLL. TCRdb's table, derived via immunoSEQ multiplex PCR, lists solely in-frame clones and lacks some. The sample consists of around 200,000 clones, approximately 75% of them appearing once. The starting material was PBMCs, obtained after 12 months of ibrutinib treatment. Receptors were obtained from a human donor with chronic lymphocytic leukemia.

This chain links TRBV5-1 with TRBJ1-4, with 7 bases fitting TRBD1. The germline CDR1 and CDR2 sequences are SGHRS and YFSETQ. The CDR3 length is 14 residues. The V gene end was trimmed by 2 bases and the J gene end by 8 bases; junction bases not matched to a gene: 6. The DNA of the CDR3 is TGCGCCAGCAGCTTCGGAGGGGGCTACGAAAAACTGTTTTTT. Protein: CASSFGGGYEKLFF. Filled out from reference TRBV5-1 and TRBJ1-4, the complete variable domain reads KAGVTQTPRYLIKTRGQQVTLSCSPISGHRSVSWYQQTPGQGLQFLFEYFSETQRNKGNFPGRFSGRQFSNSRSEMNVSTLELGDSALYLCASSFGGGYEKLFFGSGTQLSVL.

The chain joins TRBV27 to TRBJ1-6; D gene unclear. This CDR3 is 15 amino acids long. Per the germline V gene, CDR1 is MNHEY and CDR2 is SMNVEV (reference sequence). V dropped 6 bases and J dropped 0 bases, with 9 bases sitting between them. CDR3: CASRPESSYNSPLHF. The CDR3 DNA sequence: TGTGCCAGCAGACCAGAGAGCTCCTATAATTCACCCCTCCACTTT.

The J gene is TRBJ2-5, the V gene TRBV30; tentative D call: TRBD1 (6 bases). Trimming took off 5 bases at V and 3 bases at J, with 10 bases between the two ends. This CDR3 is built from 12 residues. Germline V CDR1 and CDR2: GTSNPN, SVGIG (reference sequence). This chain's CDR3 is CAWGNREETQYF. CDR3 bases: TGTGCCTGGGGGAACAGGGAAGAGACCCAGTACTTC.